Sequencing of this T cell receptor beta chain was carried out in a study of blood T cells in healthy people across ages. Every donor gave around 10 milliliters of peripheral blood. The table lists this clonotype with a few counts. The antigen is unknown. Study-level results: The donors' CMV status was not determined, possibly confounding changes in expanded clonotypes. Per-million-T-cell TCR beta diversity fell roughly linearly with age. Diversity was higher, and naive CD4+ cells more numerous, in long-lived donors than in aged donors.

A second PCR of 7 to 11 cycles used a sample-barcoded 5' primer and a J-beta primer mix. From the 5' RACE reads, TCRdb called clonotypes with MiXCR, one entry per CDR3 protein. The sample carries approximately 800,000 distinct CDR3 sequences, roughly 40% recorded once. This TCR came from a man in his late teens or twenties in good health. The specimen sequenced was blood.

The CDR3 sequence is CSAKQGPGYGYTF. In DNA, the CDR3 is TGCAGTGCTAAACAGGGTCCTGGCTATGGCTACACCTTC. V usage is TRBV20-1 and J usage is TRBJ1-2; D perhaps matches TRBD1 (6 bases). Deletions cut 4 bases from V and 4 bases from J, with 13 bases between. CDR1 is DFQATT, CDR2 SNEGSKA, per germline (reference sequence). The CDR3 has 13 amino acids.